The present T cell receptor (beta chain) was sequenced within a study of CD8+CD57+ T cells in acquired aplastic anemia. This CDR3 has 12 amino acids. Trimming at V came to 6 bases and at J to 6 bases, leaving 7 bases not matched to a gene. Germline-derived CDR1 and CDR2 are DFQATT and SNEGSKA (reference sequence). Profiling that covered TCR beta VDJ and CDR3 relied on genomic DNA as its template. TCRdb re-called the reads through MiXCR, storing one row per CDR3 protein. The table records 400,000 to 450,000 distinct CDR3 sequences, roughly 68% of them present only once. The chain recombines TRBV20-1 with TRBJ1-2; 7 bases line up with TRBD1. The source of this sequence is a human donor in good health, serving as a control. The specimen sequenced was sorted CD4+, CD8+, or CD8+CD57+ T cells (not recorded which) from PBMCs. CDR3 sequence: CSAMTGPDGYTF. CDR3 nucleotides: TGCAGTGCGATGACAGGGCCGGATGGCTACACCTTC.